The T cell receptor beta chain described here comes from a study of cytomegalovirus exposure and HLA in healthy donors. Across the study: The Caucasian-associated ancestry cluster held 80% to 90% of roughly 400 genotyped donors.

Note on this clone: Its antigen is still unknown.

13 Jbeta primers and 60 Vbeta primers were used for the PCR. Here immunoSEQ multiplex PCR was the method, and the copy in TCRdb shows in-frame clones only, minus some. The sample consists of some 160,000 clones, 86% of them appearing once. The CDR3 length is 14 residues. Germline-derived CDR1 and CDR2 are SGHNT and YYREEE (reference sequence). Trimming left V 4 bases short and J 6 bases short, with 17 bases between. Study conclusions and caveats: Among TCR sequences, most were rare, though some public TCRs appeared in many donors. Sequencing had likely introduced a cluster of highly shared sequence variants as an artifact.

The specimen was PBMCs. The chain has TRBV5-4 and TRBJ2-7, with a possible D match to TRBD2 (5 bases). The sequence came from a woman aged 18-30 years in good health and CMV-seronegative. The CDR3 DNA follows: TGTGCCAGCAGCCGATACGTCTTTGCGGGCGAGCAGTACTTC. Translating it yields CASSRYVFAGEQYF.